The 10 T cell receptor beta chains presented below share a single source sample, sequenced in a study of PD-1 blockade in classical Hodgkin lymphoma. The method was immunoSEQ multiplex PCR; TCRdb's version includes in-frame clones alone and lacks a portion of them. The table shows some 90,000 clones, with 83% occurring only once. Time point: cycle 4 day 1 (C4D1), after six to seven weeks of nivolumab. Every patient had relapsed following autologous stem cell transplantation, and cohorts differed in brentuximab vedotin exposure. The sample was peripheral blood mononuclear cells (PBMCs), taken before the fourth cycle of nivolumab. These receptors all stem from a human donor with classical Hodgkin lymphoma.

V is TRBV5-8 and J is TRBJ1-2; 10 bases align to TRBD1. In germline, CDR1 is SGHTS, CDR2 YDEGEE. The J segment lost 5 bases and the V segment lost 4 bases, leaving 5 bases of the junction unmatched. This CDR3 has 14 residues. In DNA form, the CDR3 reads TGTGCCAGCAGCGTCCGGGACAGGGGTTATGGCTACACCTTC. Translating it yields CASSVRDRGYGYTF.

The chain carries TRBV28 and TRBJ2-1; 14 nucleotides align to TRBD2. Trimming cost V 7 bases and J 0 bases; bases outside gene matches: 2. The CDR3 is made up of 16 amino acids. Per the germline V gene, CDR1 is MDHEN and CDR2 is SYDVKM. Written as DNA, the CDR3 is TGTGCCAGCATGGGACTAGCGGGAGACTCCTACAATGAGCAGTTCTTC. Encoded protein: CASMGLAGDSYNEQFF.

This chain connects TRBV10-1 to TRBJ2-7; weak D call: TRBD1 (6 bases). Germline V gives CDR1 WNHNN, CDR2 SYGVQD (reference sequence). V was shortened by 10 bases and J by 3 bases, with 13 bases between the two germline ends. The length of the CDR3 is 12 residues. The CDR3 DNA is TGCGCCACTTCCCGACAGGACTACGAGCAGTACTTC. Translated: CATSRQDYEQYF.

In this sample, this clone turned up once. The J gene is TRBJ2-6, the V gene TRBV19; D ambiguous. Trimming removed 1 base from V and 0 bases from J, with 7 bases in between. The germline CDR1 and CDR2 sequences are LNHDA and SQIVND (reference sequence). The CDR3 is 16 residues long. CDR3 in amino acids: CASSIGFTSGANVLTF. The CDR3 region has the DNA TGTGCCAGTAGTATAGGTTTTACCTCTGGGGCCAACGTCCTGACTTTC.

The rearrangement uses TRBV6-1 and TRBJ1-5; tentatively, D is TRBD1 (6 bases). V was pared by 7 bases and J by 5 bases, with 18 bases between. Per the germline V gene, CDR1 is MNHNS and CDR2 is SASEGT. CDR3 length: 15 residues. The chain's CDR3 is CASTAGTRSDQPQHF. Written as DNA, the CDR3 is TGTGCCAGCACCGCCGGGACACGGAGCGATCAGCCCCAGCATTTT.

For the CDR3, the DNA is TGTGCCAGCAGCTCCTCCGGGACATCCTACAATGAGCAGTTCTTC. Its translation: CASSSSGTSYNEQFF. J is TRBJ2-1 and V is TRBV5-6, with D perhaps matching TRBD1 (6 bases). Trimming took 3 bases from V and 1 from J, leaving 11 bases between them. There are 15 residues in the CDR3. Germline V lookup: CDR1 SGHDT, CDR2 YYEEEE.

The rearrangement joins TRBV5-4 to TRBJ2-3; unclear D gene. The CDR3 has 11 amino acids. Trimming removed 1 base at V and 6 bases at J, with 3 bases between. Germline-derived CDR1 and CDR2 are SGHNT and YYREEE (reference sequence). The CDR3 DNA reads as TGTGCCAGCAGCTTGCTGGATACGCAGTATTTT. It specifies CASSLLDTQYF.

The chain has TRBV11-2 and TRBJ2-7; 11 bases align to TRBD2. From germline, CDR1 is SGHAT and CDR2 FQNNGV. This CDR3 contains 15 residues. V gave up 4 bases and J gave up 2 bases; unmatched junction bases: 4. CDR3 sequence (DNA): TGTGCCAGCAGCTCAATGGGACTAGCGGCCTACGAGCAGTACTTC. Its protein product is CASSSMGLAAYEQYF.

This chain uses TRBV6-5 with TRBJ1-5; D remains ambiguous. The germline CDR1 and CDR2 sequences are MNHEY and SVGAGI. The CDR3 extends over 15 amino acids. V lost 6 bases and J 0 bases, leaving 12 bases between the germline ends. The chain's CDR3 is CASRQSAGSNQPQHF. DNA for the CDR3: TGTGCCAGCAGACAAAGTGCGGGTAGCAATCAGCCCCAGCATTTT.

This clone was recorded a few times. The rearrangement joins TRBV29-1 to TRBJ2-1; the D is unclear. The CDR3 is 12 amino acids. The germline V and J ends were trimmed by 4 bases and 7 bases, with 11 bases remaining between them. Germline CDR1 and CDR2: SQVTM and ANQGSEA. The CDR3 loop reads CSVVLSANEQFF. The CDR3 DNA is TGCAGCGTTGTTTTAAGTGCGAATGAGCAGTTCTTC.